Listed below are T cell receptor beta chains from one sample, sequenced in a study of T cells in Graves' hyperthyroidism and ophthalmopathy. TCRdb recomputed calls from the multiplex PCR reads with MiXCR, one row per CDR3 protein. The sample includes approximately 600,000 distinct CDR3 sequences, around 15% of them seen just once. The sequenced sample was blood. The receptors come from a woman in her twenties or thirties with Graves' hyperthyroidism. The CDR3 runs from the conserved cysteine through the conserved F or W.

j_call: TRBJ2-7
v_call: TRBV7-2
cdr3_aa: CASSSQPSLAGGEQYF

j_call: TRBJ2-7
v_call: TRBV9
cdr3_aa: CASSPRQAAYEQYF

j_call: TRBJ2-5
v_call: TRBV28
cdr3_aa: CASSPSHLVGMTQYF

j_call: TRBJ1-2
v_call: TRBV13
cdr3_aa: CASSFGRGYTF

j_call: TRBJ2-7
v_call: TRBV7-6
cdr3_aa: CASSQAGVEQYF

j_call: TRBJ2-7
v_call: TRBV9
cdr3_aa: CASSVGGSSHEQYF

j_call: TRBJ2-1
v_call: TRBV19
cdr3_aa: CASSWGSYEQFF

j_call: TRBJ1-6
v_call: TRBV27
cdr3_aa: CASSPSVAPQGAHSSYNSPLHF

j_call: TRBJ2-7
v_call: TRBV28
cdr3_aa: CASSFPAVFPYEQYF

j_call: TRBJ2-5
v_call: TRBV29-1
cdr3_aa: CSVVFGETQYF

j_call: TRBJ2-7
v_call: TRBV2
cdr3_aa: CASRTGTVAYEQYF

j_call: TRBJ2-7
v_call: TRBV5-1
cdr3_aa: CASSSQGPQGNEQYF

j_call: TRBJ1-1
v_call: TRBV7-9
cdr3_aa: CASSLSYGGNTEAFF

j_call: TRBJ2-7
v_call: TRBV6-4
cdr3_aa: CASSDSGAGEQYF

j_call: TRBJ1-2
v_call: TRBV4-1
cdr3_aa: CASSQGGIANYGYTF

j_call: TRBJ1-2
v_call: TRBV29-1
cdr3_aa: CSVPTTGGGYTF

j_call: TRBJ1-1
v_call: TRBV7-9
cdr3_aa: CASSLPQGKAFF

j_call: TRBJ2-3
v_call: TRBV30
cdr3_aa: CAWSVLFMEGTSTDTQYF

j_call: TRBJ2-5
v_call: TRBV7-2
cdr3_aa: CASSSLTGRAETQYF

j_call: TRBJ1-4
v_call: TRBV2
cdr3_aa: CASSGGSEKLFF

j_call: TRBJ2-7
v_call: TRBV3-1
cdr3_aa: CASSRTSSGRISYEQYF

j_call: TRBJ2-2
v_call: TRBV3-1
cdr3_aa: CASSHRAGTGYTGELFF

j_call: TRBJ2-7
v_call: TRBV7-8
cdr3_aa: CASSLDDPYEQYF

j_call: TRBJ1-3
v_call: TRBV7-2
cdr3_aa: CASSLARISGNTIYF

j_call: TRBJ1-3
v_call: TRBV7-2
cdr3_aa: CASSLNPLRGRVRNTIYF

j_call: TRBJ2-7
v_call: TRBV20-1
cdr3_aa: CSASAFGQSRRGAYEQYF

j_call: TRBJ1-2
v_call: TRBV20-1
cdr3_aa: CSARDHTTYGYTF

j_call: TRBJ2-1
v_call: TRBV20-1
cdr3_aa: CSARDGGGPFF

j_call: TRBJ1-2
v_call: TRBV29-1
cdr3_aa: CSVGTGGNYGYTF

j_call: TRBJ2-2
v_call: TRBV12-3/TRBV12-4
cdr3_aa: CASRAGNTGELFF

j_call: TRBJ2-3
v_call: TRBV5-1
cdr3_aa: CASLPTGSDTQYF

j_call: TRBJ2-2
v_call: TRBV4-1
cdr3_aa: CASSLGHPRTGELFF

j_call: TRBJ1-2
v_call: TRBV28
cdr3_aa: CASRTGTSTNYGYTF

j_call: TRBJ2-1
v_call: TRBV28
cdr3_aa: CASSLYGGGGYNEQFF

j_call: TRBJ2-7
v_call: TRBV7-2
cdr3_aa: CASSLRLAGVGEQYF

j_call: TRBJ1-4
v_call: TRBV20-1
cdr3_aa: CSARRRDRDNEKLFF

j_call: TRBJ1-5
v_call: TRBV3-1
cdr3_aa: CASSQGTGSNQPQHF

j_call: TRBJ2-1
v_call: TRBV6-2/TRBV6-3
cdr3_aa: CASSFLTENEQFF

j_call: TRBJ2-5
v_call: TRBV5-6
cdr3_aa: CASSPGTAWATQYF

j_call: TRBJ1-5
v_call: TRBV12-3/TRBV12-4
cdr3_aa: CASSFFGGLNQPQHF

j_call: TRBJ1-1
v_call: TRBV5-5
cdr3_aa: CASSLRTGLNTEAFF

j_call: TRBJ1-1
v_call: TRBV5-1
cdr3_aa: CASSFQAGTEAFF

j_call: TRBJ1-2
v_call: TRBV7-2
cdr3_aa: CASSPRSNYGYTF

j_call: TRBJ2-7
v_call: TRBV10-3
cdr3_aa: CAISERRGTPYEQYF

j_call: TRBJ1-6
v_call: TRBV11-3
cdr3_aa: CASSERQGSASPLHF

j_call: TRBJ1-2
v_call: TRBV5-4
cdr3_aa: CASRSWGAGGAVGYTF

j_call: TRBJ2-3
v_call: TRBV30
cdr3_aa: CAWSQRSGTITDTQYF